This entry lists 26 T cell receptor beta chains sequenced from one sample in a study of blood T cell repertoires in COVID-19. Clones were sequenced by immunoSEQ multiplex PCR, and TCRdb holds only the in-frame ones, with some missing. The sample shows some 400,000 clones, roughly 90% of them seen only once. The material sequenced was PBMCs or T cells enriched from blood (not recorded which). These receptors were obtained from a woman aged 25 to 45 who had recovered from COVID-19.

The J gene is TRBJ1-2, the V gene TRBV30; D remains ambiguous. V was clipped by 3 bases and J by 3 bases, with 20 bases between them. CDR1 and CDR2 from the germline V gene are GTSNPN and SVGIG (reference sequence). CDR3 size: 16 residues. CDR3: CAWRMTRGSSHYGYTF. As DNA, the CDR3 is TGTGCCTGGAGGATGACTCGCGGCAGTTCCCACTATGGCTACACCTTC.

The gene calls are TRBV11-3 and TRBJ1-1; TRBD1 aligns across 7 bases. Germline V gene sequence: CDR1 SGHNT, CDR2 YENEEA. The CDR3 has 13 amino acids. J gave up 4 bases and V 5 bases, and 4 bases lay outside the gene matches. Here the CDR3 reads CASSLRGSTEAFF. CDR3 nucleotides: TGTGCCAGCAGCCTCAGGGGGTCCACTGAAGCTTTCTTT.

This clone was detected only once. V usage is TRBV15 and J usage is TRBJ2-2; 7 nucleotides match TRBD2. This CDR3 spans 17 amino acids. After removal of 2 bases from V and 6 bases from J, the junction contained 12 bases not matched to a gene. CDR1 LNHNV and CDR2 YYDKDF come from the germline V gene (reference sequence). The chain's CDR3 is CATSRSLGGGEPGELFF. DNA for the CDR3: TGTGCCACCAGCAGATCGCTCGGCGGGGGTGAACCCGGGGAGCTGTTTTTT.

The rearrangement joins TRBV19 to TRBJ2-5, with 10 nucleotides matching TRBD2. The J segment lost 2 bases and the V segment lost 5 bases, leaving 8 bases of the junction unmatched. The CDR3 spans 16 residues. Germline lookup yields CDR1 LNHDA and CDR2 SQIVND (reference sequence). CDR3 sequence: CASSLVAGGAQETQYF. CDR3 sequence (DNA): TGTGCCAGTAGTTTGGTAGCGGGAGGTGCACAAGAGACCCAGTACTTC. Full variable domain (missing parts from reference TRBV19 and TRBJ2-5): DGGITQSPKYLFRKEGQNVTLSCEQNLNHDAMYWYRQDPGQGLRLIYYSQIVNDFQKGDIAEGYSVSREKKESFPLTVTSAQKNPTAFYLCASSLVAGGAQETQYFGPGTRLLVL.

The chain combines TRBV6-5 with TRBJ1-1, with 9 positions matching TRBD1. V gave up 6 bases and J gave up 2 bases; unmatched junction bases: 7. The CDR3 has 15 residues. Germline loops: CDR1 MNHEY, CDR2 SVGAGI. The CDR3 DNA sequence: TGTGCCAGCAGCGGGACAGGGAATACAAACACTGAAGCTTTCTTT. It yields the protein CASSGTGNTNTEAFF.

The V call is TRBV3-1 (or the pseudogene TRBV3-2), the J call TRBJ1-6; D uncertain. The V gene's germline CDR1 is LGHDT and CDR2 YNNKEL (reference sequence). V dropped 1 base and J dropped 7 bases, with 5 bases sitting between them. There are 13 residues in the CDR3. The CDR3 DNA follows: TGTGCCAGCAGCCAAGGAGTGAATTCACCCCTCCACTTT. It encodes CASSQGVNSPLHF.

This chain connects TRBV5-1 to TRBJ2-5; TRBD2 matches 9 bases. V shed 3 bases, J shed 5 bases, and the junction held 11 bases outside the gene matches. This CDR3 is built from 16 residues. Germline lookup yields CDR1 SGHRS and CDR2 YFSETQ. The CDR3: CASSSLAAGGHETQYF. The CDR3 DNA sequence: TGCGCCAGCAGCTCTTTGGCGGCGGGAGGGCACGAGACCCAGTACTTC.

The chain has TRBV29-1 and TRBJ1-5; maybe TRBD1 (5 bases). The CDR3 is 13 amino acids. Between the trimmed V and J ends, which lost 5 bases and 3 bases, there was a span of 11 bases. Germline V gene data show CDR1 as SQVTM and CDR2 as ANQGSEA. The CDR3 is CSVTDSYNQPQHF. The CDR3 nucleotides read TGCAGCGTTACCGACAGTTACAATCAGCCCCAGCATTTT.

J is TRBJ1-5 and V is TRBV2; D might be TRBD1 (6 bases). There are 13 residues in the CDR3. Looked up from germline, CDR1 is SNHLY and CDR2 is FYNNEI. The V end was cut by 5 bases, the J end by 9 bases, with 14 bases between. The CDR3 bases are TGTGCCAGCAGTCAAGGACAGCATCCGCCCCAGCATTTT. This translates into CASSQGQHPPQHF. Based on the CDR3 plus reference TRBV2 and TRBJ1-5, the full variable domain is EPEVTQTPSHQVTQMGQEVILRCVPISNHLYFYWYRQILGQKVEFLVSFYNNEISEKSEIFDDQFSVERPDGSNFTLKIRSTKLEDSAMYFCASSQGQHPPQHFGDGTRLSIL.

This sequence joins TRBV4-2 and TRBJ2-1; 7 bases align to TRBD2. From germline, CDR1 is LGHNA and CDR2 YNFKEQ. The CDR3 is 15 amino acids. J lost 5 bases, V lost 2 bases, and 6 bases had no gene match. CDR3 loop: CASSQREGTHNEQFF. The DNA for the CDR3 is TGTGCCAGCAGCCAAAGGGAGGGGACCCACAATGAGCAGTTCTTC.

This chain uses TRBV29-1 with TRBJ1-4; D possibly corresponds to TRBD1 (5 bases). The CDR3 runs 14 residues. In germline, CDR1 is SQVTM, CDR2 ANQGSEA. V was trimmed by 2 bases and J by 8 bases, leaving 15 bases between them. The CDR3 DNA reads TGCAGCGTTGAACTAGGGTCAGGGAACGAAAAACTGTTTTTT. Encoded protein: CSVELGSGNEKLFF. Full variable domain (rest looked up from reference TRBV29-1 and TRBJ1-4): SAVISQKPSRDICQRGTSLTIQCQVDSQVTMMFWYRQQPGQSLTLIATANQGSEATYESGFVIDKFPISRPNLTFSTLTVSNMSPEDSSIYLCSVELGSGNEKLFFGSGTQLSVL.

The chain employs TRBV28 and TRBJ2-1; 9 bases match TRBD2. V shed 5 bases and J 3 bases; nucleotides not matched to a gene: 5. CDR1 is MDHEN and CDR2 is SYDVKM in the germline V gene. The CDR3 loop spans 15 amino acids. CDR3 nucleotides: TGTGCCAGCAGTACATCGACTAGCGGCTACAATGAGCAGTTCTTC. It codes for CASSTSTSGYNEQFF. The variable domain in full, completed from reference TRBV28 and TRBJ2-1, reads DVKVTQSSRYLVKRTGEKVFLECVQDMDHENMFWYRQDPGLGLRLIYFSYDVKMKEKGDIPEGYSVSREKKERFSLILESASTNQTSMYLCASSTSTSGYNEQFFGPGTRLTVL.

The chain couples TRBV3-1 (or the pseudogene TRBV3-2) to TRBJ2-2; a possible D gene is TRBD1 (5 bases). With 4 bases removed from V and 6 bases from J, the gap between germline ends came to 21 bases. Germline CDR1 reads LGHDT; CDR2 reads YNNKEL (reference sequence). The CDR3 loop spans 17 amino acids. CDR3 residues: CASSPLSSRAQAGELFF. The DNA of the CDR3 is TGTGCCAGCAGCCCCCTTTCGTCCAGGGCCCAAGCCGGGGAGCTGTTTTTT.

This clone appeared a single time. The chain couples TRBV5-1 to TRBJ2-6, with 8 bases aligning to TRBD1. Germline-derived CDR1 and CDR2 are SGHRS and YFSETQ. The ends lost 3 bases at V and 3 bases at J; junction bases unmatched: 11. The CDR3 contains 18 residues. DNA for the CDR3: TGCGCCAGCAGCTCCCCAACGGGACAGGCCTATGGGGCCAACGTCCTGACTTTC. Its protein product is CASSSPTGQAYGANVLTF.

This chain uses TRBV3-1 (or the pseudogene TRBV3-2) with TRBJ2-5; no clear D. Germline V gene data show CDR1 as LGHDT and CDR2 as YNNKEL (reference sequence). V shed 0 bases and J shed 2 bases, with 7 bases lying between them. CDR3 length: 14 residues. The CDR3, as DNA: TGTGCCAGCAGCCAAGAACGGGTGCAAGAGACCCAGTACTTC. Translating it yields CASSQERVQETQYF.

This clone has only one observation. This rearrangement joins TRBV5-4 to TRBJ2-7; TRBD1 agrees at 9 bases. This CDR3 has 14 amino acids. V dropped 2 bases and J dropped 4; count of bases not matched to a gene: 4. The V gene's germline CDR1 is SGHNT and CDR2 YYREEE (reference sequence). The CDR3 bases are TGTGCCAGCAGCTTCGGGACAGGGAGGTACGAGCAGTACTTC. Translation gives CASSFGTGRYEQYF. Supplemented by reference TRBV5-4 and TRBJ2-7, the full variable domain reads ETGVTQSPTHLIKTRGQQVTLRCSSQSGHNTVSWYQQALGQGPQFIFQYYREEENGRGNFPPRFSGLQFPNYSSELNVNALELDDSALYLCASSFGTGRYEQYFGPGTRLTVT.

The CDR3 bases are TGTGCCAGCAGTGAGCACAGGGTGGATGGCTACACCTTC. It yields the protein CASSEHRVDGYTF. This chain uses TRBV6-1 with TRBJ1-2, with D tentatively TRBD1 (6 bases). Germline-derived CDR1 and CDR2 are MNHNS and SASEGT. Trimming took off 3 bases at V and 6 bases at J, with 11 bases between the two ends. This CDR3 comprises 13 residues.

The chain links TRBV24-1 to TRBJ2-2; 8 bases fit TRBD1. This CDR3 comprises 16 residues. Germline CDR1 KGHDR, CDR2 SFDVKD. V lost 3 bases, J lost 2 bases, and 4 bases stayed unmatched. CDR3 in DNA: TGTGCCACCAGTGATCCAGACAGGGGAAACACCGGGGAGCTGTTTTTT. Translated: CATSDPDRGNTGELFF.

The genes are TRBV7-2 and TRBJ2-7; 9 bases are shared with TRBD1. The germline V gene encodes CDR1 SGHTA and CDR2 FQGNSA. The CDR3 spans 15 residues. Trimming cost V 5 bases and J 4 bases; bases outside gene matches: 9. In DNA, the CDR3 is TGTGCCAGCAGCCCAGGGACAGGGTCGGCATACGAGCAGTACTTC. Translated, it gives CASSPGTGSAYEQYF.

The chain couples TRBV6-4 to TRBJ2-1; 12 bases are a match to TRBD2. The germline V gene has CDR1 MRHNA and CDR2 SNTAGT. Trimming removed 5 bases from V and 5 bases from J; junction bases left unmatched: 10. The CDR3 runs 17 residues. The CDR3 coding sequence is TGTGCCAGCAGTCCCCTGAGACTAGCGGGGGATAACAATGAGCAGTTCTTC. This codes for CASSPLRLAGDNNEQFF.

In its sample, this clone was seen once. The genes are TRBV19 and TRBJ1-2, with a weak D call TRBD1 (5 bases). This CDR3 spans 14 amino acids. Germline CDR1 and CDR2: LNHDA and SQIVND (reference sequence). Between the trimmed V and J ends, which lost 5 bases and 3 bases, there was a span of 13 bases. CDR3 nucleotides: TGTGCCAGTAGTGAACTACAGGTCGACTATGGCTACACCTTC. This gives the protein CASSELQVDYGYTF. The entire variable domain, with the rest obtained from reference TRBV19 and TRBJ1-2, is as follows: DGGITQSPKYLFRKEGQNVTLSCEQNLNHDAMYWYRQDPGQGLRLIYYSQIVNDFQKGDIAEGYSVSREKKESFPLTVTSAQKNPTAFYLCASSELQVDYGYTFGSGTRLTVV.

This chain joins TRBV10-3 and TRBJ2-2; D is perhaps TRBD2 (6 bases). Germline CDR1 ENHRY, CDR2 SYGVKD. The CDR3 totals 19 residues. V was cut by 2 bases and J by 4 bases, with 23 bases left in between. CDR3 sequence (DNA): TGTGCCATCAGTGAGGCTACAATGGCTGAGGAGGGGAGCACCGGGGAGCTGTTTTTT. Protein: CAISEATMAEEGSTGELFF.

This chain uses TRBV5-4 with TRBJ1-2, with TRBD1 matching over 9 bases. J lost 0 bases, V lost 1 base, and 7 bases had no gene match. This CDR3 comprises 17 residues. The germline V gene has CDR1 SGHNT and CDR2 YYREEE (reference sequence). Written as DNA, the CDR3 is TGTGCCAGCAGCTTGCAAACAGGGGGCTTTTCTAACTATGGCTACACCTTC. Encoded protein: CASSLQTGGFSNYGYTF.

The rearrangement uses TRBV27 and TRBJ2-7; the D gene is possibly TRBD2 (7 bases). The CDR3 extends over 15 amino acids. Between the trimmed V and J ends, which lost 1 base and 0 bases, there was a span of 10 bases. Looked up from germline, CDR1 is MNHEY and CDR2 is SMNVEV (reference sequence). CDR3 residues: CASSLYGGLSYEQYF. The CDR3 nucleotides read TGTGCCAGCAGTTTATACGGGGGGCTCTCCTACGAGCAGTACTTC.

The chain carries TRBV3-1 (or the pseudogene TRBV3-2) and TRBJ2-7; 8 bases align to TRBD2. V shed 4 bases, J shed 6 bases, and the junction held 5 bases outside the gene matches. The germline gives CDR1 LGHDT, CDR2 YNNKEL (reference sequence). CDR3 size: 13 residues. Here the CDR3 DNA reads TGTGCCAGCAGCCGGGGACTAGTTCTCGAGCAGTACTTC. As protein: CASSRGLVLEQYF.

The V call is TRBV6-5, the J call TRBJ2-7, with D tentatively TRBD1 (6 bases). Trimming took off 2 bases at V and 1 base at J, with 9 bases between the two ends. Germline assignment: CDR1 MNHEY and CDR2 SVGAGI. The length of the CDR3 is 14 residues. CDR3 DNA: TGTGCCAGCAGTTACATGGGACAATCCTACGAGCAGTACTTC. Translating gives CASSYMGQSYEQYF.